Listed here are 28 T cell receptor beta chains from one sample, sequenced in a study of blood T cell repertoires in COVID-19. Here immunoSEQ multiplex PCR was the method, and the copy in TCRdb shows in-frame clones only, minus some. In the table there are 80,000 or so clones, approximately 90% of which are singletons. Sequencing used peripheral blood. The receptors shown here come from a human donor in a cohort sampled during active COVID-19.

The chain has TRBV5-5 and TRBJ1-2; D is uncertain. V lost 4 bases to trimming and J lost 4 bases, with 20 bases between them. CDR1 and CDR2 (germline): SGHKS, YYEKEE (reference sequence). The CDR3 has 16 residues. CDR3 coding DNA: TGTGCCAGCAGCGCGGAGAATCGTCCTGGGAGCTATGGCTACACCTTC. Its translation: CASSAENRPGSYGYTF.

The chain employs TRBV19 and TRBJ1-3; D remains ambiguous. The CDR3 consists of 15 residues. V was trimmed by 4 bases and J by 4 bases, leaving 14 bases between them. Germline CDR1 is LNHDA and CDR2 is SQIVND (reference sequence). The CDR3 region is CASSTGPSRGNTIYF. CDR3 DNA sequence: TGTGCCAGTAGTACGGGTCCTTCAAGAGGAAACACCATATATTTT.

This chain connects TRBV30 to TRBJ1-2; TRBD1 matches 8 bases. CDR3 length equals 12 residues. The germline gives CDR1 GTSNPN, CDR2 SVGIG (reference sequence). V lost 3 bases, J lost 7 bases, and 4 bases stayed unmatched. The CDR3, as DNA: TGTGCCTGGAGCGGACAGGGCGGTGGCTACACCTTC. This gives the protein CAWSGQGGGYTF. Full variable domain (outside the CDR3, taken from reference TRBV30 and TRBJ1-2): SQTIHQWPATLVQPVGSPLSLECTVEGTSNPNLYWYRQAAGRGLQLLFYSVGIGQISSEVPQNLSASRPQDRQFILSSKKLLLSDSGFYLCAWSGQGGGYTFGSGTRLTVV.

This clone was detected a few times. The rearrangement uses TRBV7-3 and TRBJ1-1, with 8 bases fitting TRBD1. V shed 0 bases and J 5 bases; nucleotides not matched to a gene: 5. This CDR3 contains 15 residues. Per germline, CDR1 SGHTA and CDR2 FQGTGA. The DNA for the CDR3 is TGTGCCAGCAGCTTAACTGGGGACAGGTGGACTGAAGCTTTCTTT. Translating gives CASSLTGDRWTEAFF.

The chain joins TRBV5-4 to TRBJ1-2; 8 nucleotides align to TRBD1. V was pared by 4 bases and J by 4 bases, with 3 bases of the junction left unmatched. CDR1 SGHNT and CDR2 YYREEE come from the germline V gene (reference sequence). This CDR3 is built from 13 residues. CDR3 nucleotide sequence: TGTGCCAGCAGCCTGACAGGGGTCTATGGCTACACCTTC. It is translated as CASSLTGVYGYTF.

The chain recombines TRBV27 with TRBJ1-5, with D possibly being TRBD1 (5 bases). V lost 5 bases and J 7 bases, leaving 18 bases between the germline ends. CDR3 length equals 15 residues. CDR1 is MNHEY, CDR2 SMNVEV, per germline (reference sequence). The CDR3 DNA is TGTGCCAGCAGTGATAGGGCCCCCGGGGGGCAGCCCCAGCATTTT. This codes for CASSDRAPGGQPQHF.

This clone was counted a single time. The CDR3 bases are TGCGCCAGTGGGACAGGGGCCCACGAGCAGTACTTC. This gives the protein CASGTGAHEQYF. The V gene is TRBV4-1, the J gene TRBJ2-7; the match to TRBD1 covers 10 bases. From germline, CDR1 is MGHRA and CDR2 YSYEKL. Trimming at V came to 9 bases and at J to 5 bases, leaving 4 bases not matched to a gene. This CDR3 is built from 12 residues.

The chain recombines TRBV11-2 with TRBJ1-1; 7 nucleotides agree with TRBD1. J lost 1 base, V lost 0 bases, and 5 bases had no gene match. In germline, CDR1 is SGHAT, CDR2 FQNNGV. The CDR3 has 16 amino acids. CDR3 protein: CASSLDLSGGNTEAFF. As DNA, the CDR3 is TGTGCCAGCAGCTTAGATTTGTCAGGGGGGAACACTGAAGCTTTCTTT.

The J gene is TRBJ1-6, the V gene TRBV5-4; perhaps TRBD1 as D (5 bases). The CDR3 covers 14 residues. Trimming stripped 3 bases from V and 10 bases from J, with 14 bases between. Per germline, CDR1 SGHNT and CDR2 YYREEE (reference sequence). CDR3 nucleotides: TGTGCCAGCAGCTACAGGAGGGGAGGCTCACCCCTCCACTTT. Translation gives CASSYRRGGSPLHF.

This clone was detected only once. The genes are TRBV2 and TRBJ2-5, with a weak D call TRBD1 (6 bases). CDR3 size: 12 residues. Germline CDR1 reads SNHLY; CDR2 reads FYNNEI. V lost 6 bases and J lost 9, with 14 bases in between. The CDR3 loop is CASRGTGKSQYF. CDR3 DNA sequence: TGTGCCAGCAGAGGAACAGGGAAATCCCAGTACTTC.

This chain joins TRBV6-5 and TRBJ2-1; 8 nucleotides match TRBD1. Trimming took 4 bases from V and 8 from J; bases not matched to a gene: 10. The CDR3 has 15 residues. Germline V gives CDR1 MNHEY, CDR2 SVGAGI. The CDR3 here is CASSSGGEAGYEQFF. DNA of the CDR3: TGTGCCAGCAGTTCAGGGGGCGAGGCGGGCTATGAGCAGTTCTTC.

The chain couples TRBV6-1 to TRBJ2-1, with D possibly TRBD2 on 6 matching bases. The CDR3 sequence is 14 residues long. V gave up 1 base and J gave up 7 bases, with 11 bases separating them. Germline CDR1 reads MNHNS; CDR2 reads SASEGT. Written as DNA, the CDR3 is TGTGCCAGCAGTGAAGGGCTAGCGACGAATGAGCAGTTCTTC. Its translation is CASSEGLATNEQFF.

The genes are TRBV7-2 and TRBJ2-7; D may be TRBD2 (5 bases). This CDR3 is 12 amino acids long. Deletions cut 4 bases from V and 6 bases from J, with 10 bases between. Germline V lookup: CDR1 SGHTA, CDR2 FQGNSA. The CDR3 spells CASSSEVGEQYF. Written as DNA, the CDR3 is TGTGCCAGCAGCTCGGAGGTCGGCGAGCAGTACTTC.

CDR3 coding DNA: TGTGCCAGCAAGATTTACCTCGGCAAAGGGGCTGAAGCTTTCTTT. Protein sequence: CASKIYLGKGAEAFF. This rearrangement joins TRBV6-5 to TRBJ1-1; perhaps TRBD1 as D (5 bases). The CDR3 covers 15 residues. The V gene lost 7 bases and the J gene lost 6 bases, with 21 bases spanning the gap. Germline V gene lookup returns CDR1 MNHEY and CDR2 SVGAGI.

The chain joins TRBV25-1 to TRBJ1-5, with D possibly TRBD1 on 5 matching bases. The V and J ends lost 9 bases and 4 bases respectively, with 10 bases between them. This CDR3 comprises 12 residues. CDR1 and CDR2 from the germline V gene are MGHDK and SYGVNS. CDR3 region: CARSQGNQPQHF. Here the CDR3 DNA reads TGTGCCAGGTCTCAGGGAAATCAGCCCCAGCATTTT.

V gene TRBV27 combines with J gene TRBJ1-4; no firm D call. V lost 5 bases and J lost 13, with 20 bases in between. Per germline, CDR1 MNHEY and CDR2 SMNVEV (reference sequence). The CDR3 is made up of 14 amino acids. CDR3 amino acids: CASSGDPPGVGLFF. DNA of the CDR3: TGTGCCAGCAGTGGAGACCCACCCGGAGTAGGACTGTTTTTT. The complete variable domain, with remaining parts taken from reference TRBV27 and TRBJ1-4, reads EAQVTQNPRYLITVTGKKLTVTCSQNMNHEYMSWYRQDPGLGLRQIYYSMNVEVTDKGDVPEGYKVSRKEKRNFPLILESPSPNQTSLYFCASSGDPPGVGLFFGSGTQLSVL.

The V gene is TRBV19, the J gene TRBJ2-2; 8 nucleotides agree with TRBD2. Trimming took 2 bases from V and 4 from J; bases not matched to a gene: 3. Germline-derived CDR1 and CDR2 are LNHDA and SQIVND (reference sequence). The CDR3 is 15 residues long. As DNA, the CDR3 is TGTGCCAGTAGTATACTAGCGGGCTCCACCGGGGAGCTGTTTTTT. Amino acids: CASSILAGSTGELFF.

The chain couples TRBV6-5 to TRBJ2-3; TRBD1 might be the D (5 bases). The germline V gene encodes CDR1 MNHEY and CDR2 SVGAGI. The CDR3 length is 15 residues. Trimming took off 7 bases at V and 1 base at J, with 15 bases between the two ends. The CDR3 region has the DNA TGTGCCAGCATAAGGGGAACCTCGGGCACAGATACGCAGTATTTT. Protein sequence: CASIRGTSGTDTQYF.

Here the CDR3 reads CASSHRQGTGANVLTF. DNA of the CDR3: TGTGCCAGCAGTCACCGACAGGGGACCGGGGCCAACGTCCTGACTTTC. This chain connects TRBV28 to TRBJ2-6, with 8 nucleotides matching TRBD1. V gave up 5 bases and J gave up 4 bases; unmatched junction bases: 7. The germline V gene encodes CDR1 MDHEN and CDR2 SYDVKM. The CDR3 contains 16 residues.

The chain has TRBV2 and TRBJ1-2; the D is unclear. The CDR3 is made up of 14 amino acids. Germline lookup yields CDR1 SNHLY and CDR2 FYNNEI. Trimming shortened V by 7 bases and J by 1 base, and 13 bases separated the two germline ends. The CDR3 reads CASTLAEINYGYTF. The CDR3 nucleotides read TGTGCCAGCACTTTGGCGGAAATTAACTATGGCTACACCTTC.

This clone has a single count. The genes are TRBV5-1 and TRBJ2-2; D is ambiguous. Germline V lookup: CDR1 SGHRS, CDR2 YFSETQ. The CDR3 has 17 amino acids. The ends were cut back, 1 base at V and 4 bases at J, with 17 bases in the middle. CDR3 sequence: CASSLLPASDATGELFF. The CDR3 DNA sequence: TGCGCCAGCAGCTTGCTCCCGGCTAGTGATGCCACCGGGGAGCTGTTTTTT. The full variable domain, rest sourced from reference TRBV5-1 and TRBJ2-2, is KAGVTQTPRYLIKTRGQQVTLSCSPISGHRSVSWYQQTPGQGLQFLFEYFSETQRNKGNFPGRFSGRQFSNSRSEMNVSTLELGDSALYLCASSLLPASDATGELFFGEGSRLTVL.

The CDR3 reads CASGYGQGQETQYF. CDR3 in DNA: TGTGCTAGTGGCTATGGACAGGGGCAAGAGACCCAGTACTTC. The chain combines TRBV12-5 with TRBJ2-5; 9 bases map to TRBD1. Trimming cost V 6 bases and J 2 bases; bases outside gene matches: 4. The CDR3 sequence is 14 residues long. CDR1 LGHNT and CDR2 FRNRAP come from the germline V gene.

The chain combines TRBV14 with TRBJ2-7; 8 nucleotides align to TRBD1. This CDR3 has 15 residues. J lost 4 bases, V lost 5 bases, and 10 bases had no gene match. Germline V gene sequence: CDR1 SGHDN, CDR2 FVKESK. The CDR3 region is CASSYSSGGGYEQYF. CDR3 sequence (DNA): TGTGCCAGCAGCTACTCATCAGGGGGCGGTTACGAGCAGTACTTC.

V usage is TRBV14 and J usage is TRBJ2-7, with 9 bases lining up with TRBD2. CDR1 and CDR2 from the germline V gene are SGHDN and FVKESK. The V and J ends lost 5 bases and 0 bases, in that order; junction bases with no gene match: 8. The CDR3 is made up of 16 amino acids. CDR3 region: CASSSDPSGNSYEQYF. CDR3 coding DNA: TGTGCCAGCAGCTCCGATCCTAGCGGGAACTCCTACGAGCAGTACTTC.

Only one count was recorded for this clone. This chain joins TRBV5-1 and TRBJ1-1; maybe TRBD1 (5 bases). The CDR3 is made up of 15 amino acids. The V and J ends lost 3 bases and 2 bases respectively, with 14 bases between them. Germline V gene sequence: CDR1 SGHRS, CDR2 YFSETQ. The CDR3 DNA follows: TGCGCCAGCAGCTGGATTGCGGGGGTAAACACTGAAGCTTTCTTT. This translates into CASSWIAGVNTEAFF.

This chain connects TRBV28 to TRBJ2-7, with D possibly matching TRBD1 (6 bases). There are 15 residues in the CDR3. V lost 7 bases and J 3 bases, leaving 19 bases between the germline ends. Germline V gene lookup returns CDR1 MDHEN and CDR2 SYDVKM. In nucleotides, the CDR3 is TGTGCCAGCAAGCATTATACAGGGAAGGACTACGAGCAGTACTTC. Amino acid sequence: CASKHYTGKDYEQYF.

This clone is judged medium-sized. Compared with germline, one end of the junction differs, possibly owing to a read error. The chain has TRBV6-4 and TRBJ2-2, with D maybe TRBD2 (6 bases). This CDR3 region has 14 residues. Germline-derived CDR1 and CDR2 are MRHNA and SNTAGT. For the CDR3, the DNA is TGTGCCAGCAGTAACTCAGCGGGTACCGGGGAGCTGTTTTTT. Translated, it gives CASSNSAGTGELFF.

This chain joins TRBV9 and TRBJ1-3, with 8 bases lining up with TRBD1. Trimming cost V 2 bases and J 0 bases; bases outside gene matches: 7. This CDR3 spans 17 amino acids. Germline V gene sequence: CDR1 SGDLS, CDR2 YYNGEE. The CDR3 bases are TGTGCCAGCAGCGTTGACAGGGGCGACAGCTCTGGAAACACCATATATTTT. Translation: CASSVDRGDSSGNTIYF.